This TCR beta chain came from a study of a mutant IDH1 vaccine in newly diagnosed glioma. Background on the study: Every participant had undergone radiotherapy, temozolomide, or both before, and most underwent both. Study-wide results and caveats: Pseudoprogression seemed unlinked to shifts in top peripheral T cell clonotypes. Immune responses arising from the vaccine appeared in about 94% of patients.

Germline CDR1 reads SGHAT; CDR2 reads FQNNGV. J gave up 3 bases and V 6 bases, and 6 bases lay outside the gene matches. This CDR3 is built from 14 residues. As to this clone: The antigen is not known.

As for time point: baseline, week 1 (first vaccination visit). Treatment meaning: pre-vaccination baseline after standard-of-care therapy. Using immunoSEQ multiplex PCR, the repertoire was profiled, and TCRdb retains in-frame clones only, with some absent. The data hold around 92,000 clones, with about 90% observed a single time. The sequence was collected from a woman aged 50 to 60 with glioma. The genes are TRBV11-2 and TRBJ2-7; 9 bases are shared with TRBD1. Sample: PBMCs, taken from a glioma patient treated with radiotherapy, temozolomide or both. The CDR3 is CASRPGQGHYEQYF. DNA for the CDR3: TGTGCCAGCAGACCGGGACAGGGTCACTACGAGCAGTACTTC.